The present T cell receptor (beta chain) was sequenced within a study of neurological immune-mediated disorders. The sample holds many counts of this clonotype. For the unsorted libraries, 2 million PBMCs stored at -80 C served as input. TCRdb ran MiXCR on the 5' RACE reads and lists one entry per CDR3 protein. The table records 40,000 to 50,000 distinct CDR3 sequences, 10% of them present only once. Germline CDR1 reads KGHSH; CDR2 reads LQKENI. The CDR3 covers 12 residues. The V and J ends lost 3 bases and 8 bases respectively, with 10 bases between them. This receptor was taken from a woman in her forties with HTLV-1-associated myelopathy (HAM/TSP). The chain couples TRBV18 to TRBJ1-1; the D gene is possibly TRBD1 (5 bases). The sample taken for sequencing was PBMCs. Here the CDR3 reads CASSPLGTEAFF. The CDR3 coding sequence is TGTGCCAGCTCACCGCTCGGGACGGAAGCTTTCTTT.